The TCR beta chain under discussion was sequenced for a study of response to subunit inactivated influenza vaccine. Using its own MiXCR run on the RT-PCR reads, TCRdb lists one record per CDR3 protein. Of more than 250,000 distinct CDR3 sequences listed, about a fifth were seen once; the top ten hold 9.5% to 13%. Study-wide points: Each seasonal influenza vaccination recruits few new T cells, the authors suggested.

Trimming pared 10 bases from V and 0 bases from J, leaving 9 bases between. This CDR3 region has 13 residues. This clonotype was observed at least ten times. The target antigen is unknown. The TCR originated in a man aged 45-69 years who received an inactivated influenza vaccine. Sequencing was performed on PBMCs from blood, taken about 20 months after vaccination. This chain links TRBV12-3 or TRBV12-4 with TRBJ1-4, with D possibly TRBD1 on 5 matching bases. CDR3 sequence: CATGDPTNEKLFF. CDR3 in DNA: TGTGCCACGGGGGACCCAACTAATGAAAAACTGTTTTTT.